Listed here are 29 T cell receptor beta chains from one sample, sequenced in a study of identifying expanded T cells in peripheral blood. Here immunoSEQ multiplex PCR was the method, and the copy in TCRdb shows in-frame clones only, minus some. Of about 110,000 clones listed, approximately 90% are singletons. Sequenced input: blood. The origin of the receptors is a person aged 18 to 70 in good health.

The genes are TRBV19 and TRBJ2-7; maybe TRBD1 (6 bases). Germline loops: CDR1 LNHDA, CDR2 SQIVND (reference sequence). The CDR3 is made up of 16 amino acids. Trimming cost V 3 bases and J 1 base, with 16 bases left between them. The CDR3 bases are TGTGCCAGTAGTATCACACCGACAGGCTTATCCTACGAGCAGTACTTC. Protein product: CASSITPTGLSYEQYF.

This chain uses TRBV10-1 with TRBJ2-7; D uncertain. CDR1 and CDR2 (germline): WNHNN, SYGVQD (reference sequence). V was clipped by 4 bases and J by 7 bases, with 14 bases between them. This CDR3 region has 13 residues. CDR3 amino acids: CASSVRTADEQYF. Written as DNA, the CDR3 is TGCGCCAGCAGTGTTAGGACCGCAGATGAGCAGTACTTC.

V and J are TRBV5-1 and TRBJ1-2; weak D call: TRBD1 (6 bases). Germline V gene data show CDR1 as SGHRS and CDR2 as YFSETQ. The V gene lost 0 bases and the J gene lost 6 bases, with 12 bases spanning the gap. CDR3 length: 14 residues. The DNA for the CDR3 is TGCGCCAGCAGCTTGGCCACAGGGAACGATGGCTACACCTTC. Amino acid sequence: CASSLATGNDGYTF.

J is TRBJ1-5 and V is TRBV28; a possible D gene is TRBD1 (6 bases). Deletions cut 9 bases from V and 4 bases from J, with 16 bases between. The CDR3 loop spans 14 amino acids. In germline, CDR1 is MDHEN, CDR2 SYDVKM. The CDR3 loop reads CASHAGATNQPQHF. The CDR3 nucleotides read TGTGCCAGTCACGCGGGGGCGACAAATCAGCCCCAGCATTTT.

The chain employs TRBV7-8 and TRBJ1-1, with D possibly TRBD1 on 5 matching bases. V dropped 0 bases and J dropped 4 bases, with 15 bases sitting between them. The germline V gene encodes CDR1 SGHVS and CDR2 FQNEAQ. CDR3 size: 16 residues. Here the CDR3 DNA reads TGTGCCAGCAGCTTAGCGCTCGACAGCAGCCTCACTGAAGCTTTCTTT. It is translated as CASSLALDSSLTEAFF.

This rearrangement joins TRBV18 to TRBJ1-1, with unresolved D. The V gene lost 0 bases and the J gene lost 3 bases, with 8 bases spanning the gap. Germline V gene sequence: CDR1 KGHSH, CDR2 LQKENI. This CDR3 comprises 14 residues. The CDR3 DNA is TGTGCCAGCTCACCACCTGGCAGTTACACTGAAGCTTTCTTT. Encoded protein: CASSPPGSYTEAFF.

CDR3 in DNA: TGCAGCGCCAAGGGAGGACAGGGGAACTCCTACGAGCAGTACTTC. Amino acid sequence: CSAKGGQGNSYEQYF. The chain carries TRBV29-1 and TRBJ2-7, with 9 bases lining up with TRBD1. This CDR3 comprises 15 residues. J lost 0 bases, V lost 7 bases, and 10 bases had no gene match. Germline V gene data show CDR1 as SQVTM and CDR2 as ANQGSEA.

The chain combines TRBV5-1 with TRBJ1-6; tentatively, D is TRBD1 (5 bases). The CDR3 has 15 residues. Germline lookup yields CDR1 SGHRS and CDR2 YFSETQ. Trimming stripped 3 bases from V and 7 bases from J, with 14 bases between. CDR3: CASSSPGAGNSPLHF. CDR3 coding DNA: TGCGCCAGCAGCTCGCCTGGGGCAGGGAATTCACCCCTCCACTTT.

The table lists this clone with a few counts. The chain couples TRBV6-1 to TRBJ1-2; possible D gene TRBD1, 5 bases. CDR3 size: 15 residues. CDR1 and CDR2 from the germline V gene are MNHNS and SASEGT. V lost 6 bases, J lost 2 bases, and 16 bases lay in between. The CDR3 region is CASSQGRGGNYGYTF. DNA of the CDR3: TGTGCCAGCAGCCAGGGCCGGGGAGGAAACTATGGCTACACCTTC.

The chain is built from TRBV18 and TRBJ1-6; 8 bases map to TRBD1. The CDR3 has 19 residues. The germline V gene encodes CDR1 KGHSH and CDR2 LQKENI. The J segment lost 7 bases and the V segment lost 1 base, leaving 15 bases of the junction unmatched. As DNA, the CDR3 is TGTGCCAGCTCACCACGGGTCAGGACAGGGCCCTCTCCCAATTCACCCCTCCACTTT. Translated: CASSPRVRTGPSPNSPLHF.

This CDR3 is CASSAHSGDSPLHF. The CDR3, as DNA: TGTGCCAGCAGTGCCCACAGTGGGGATTCACCCCTCCACTTT. The V and J genes are TRBV25-1 and TRBJ1-6; D remains ambiguous. The CDR3 consists of 14 residues. V was trimmed by 4 bases and J by 8 bases, leaving 12 bases between them. Germline CDR1 reads MGHDK; CDR2 reads SYGVNS.

The chain combines TRBV19 with TRBJ2-3; no clear D gene. This CDR3 is built from 15 residues. Trimming shortened V by 6 bases and J by 0 bases, and 13 bases separated the two germline ends. Germline V CDR1 and CDR2: LNHDA, SQIVND (reference sequence). CDR3: CASRRTGASTDTQYF. CDR3 DNA: TGTGCCAGTAGGAGAACTGGTGCTAGCACAGATACGCAGTATTTT.

This clone was observed once. J is TRBJ2-5 and V is TRBV6-1, with D possibly being TRBD2 (6 bases). CDR1 is MNHNS, CDR2 SASEGT, per germline. The CDR3 consists of 14 residues. V was clipped by 3 bases and J by 5 bases, with 13 bases between them. The CDR3 nucleotides read TGTGCCAGCAGTGACCTCGGGGGTAGGGAGACCCAGTACTTC. This encodes CASSDLGGRETQYF.

V gene TRBV7-2 combines with J gene TRBJ2-1; D is possibly TRBD1 or TRBD2 (5 bases each). Trimming cost V 4 bases and J 4 bases, with 14 bases left between them. The CDR3 has 15 residues. Germline V gene lookup returns CDR1 SGHTA and CDR2 FQGNSA. CDR3 loop: CASSSQGTPYNEQFF. As DNA, the CDR3 is TGTGCCAGCAGCTCTCAAGGGACCCCTTACAATGAGCAGTTCTTC.

The rearrangement joins TRBV5-6 to TRBJ1-6, with 8 bases that match TRBD1. CDR1 is SGHDT, CDR2 YYEEEE, per germline. Germline trimming cut 4 bases from V and 9 bases from J; bases unmatched to any gene: 12. This CDR3 is built from 16 residues. The CDR3 nucleotides read TGTGCCAGCAGCCCGAGTACAGGGGGGATGTTTTCACCCCTCCACTTT. Protein: CASSPSTGGMFSPLHF.

The CDR3 DNA is TGTGCCAGCAGTGAAAATCCGGCAGGGCTCAATTCACCCCTCCACTTT. Translated, it gives CASSENPAGLNSPLHF. The chain is built from TRBV6-1 and TRBJ1-6, with D perhaps TRBD1 (5 bases). This CDR3 contains 16 residues. Trimming pared 2 bases from V and 7 bases from J, leaving 15 bases between. In germline, CDR1 is MNHNS, CDR2 SASEGT.

The chain combines TRBV4-2 with TRBJ2-7; 10 bases agree with TRBD1. Per germline, CDR1 LGHNA and CDR2 YNFKEQ. V was pared by 7 bases and J by 6 bases, with 6 bases of the junction left unmatched. The CDR3 spans 13 residues. Here the CDR3 DNA reads TGTGCCAGCACTCGGGACAGGGGTTCCGAGCAGTACTTC. It codes for CASTRDRGSEQYF.

The gene calls are TRBV7-2 and TRBJ1-2, with 10 nucleotides matching TRBD1. Per germline, CDR1 SGHTA and CDR2 FQGNSA. This CDR3 comprises 14 residues. V lost 4 bases and J lost 6; bases outside the gene matches: 5. The CDR3 nucleotides read TGTGCCAGCAGCTCGGGACAGGGGAGGAATGGCTACACCTTC. Translated: CASSSGQGRNGYTF.

V usage is TRBV9 and J usage is TRBJ1-1, with D uncertain. The germline V gene has CDR1 SGDLS and CDR2 YYNGEE. The germline V and J ends were trimmed by 0 bases and 3 bases, with 6 bases remaining between them. The CDR3 totals 13 residues. The CDR3 bases are TGTGCCAGCAGCGTAGGCATGGACACTGAAGCTTTCTTT. Its protein product is CASSVGMDTEAFF.

The V call is TRBV5-6, the J call TRBJ2-7; 8 nucleotides align to TRBD1. The CDR3 is 16 amino acids. J lost 2 bases, V lost 2 bases, and 9 bases had no gene match. From germline, CDR1 is SGHDT and CDR2 YYEEEE. This chain's CDR3 is CASSFTGTGHAYEQYF. The CDR3, as DNA: TGTGCCAGCAGCTTTACCGGGACAGGTCATGCCTACGAGCAGTACTTC.

The chain employs TRBV7-2 and TRBJ2-5; 13 bases match TRBD2. This CDR3 is 19 amino acids long. V lost 1 base, J lost 5 bases, and 13 bases stayed unmatched. CDR1 and CDR2 (germline): SGHTA, FQGNSA. CDR3 region: CASSLGGLAGALGRETQYF. The CDR3 DNA follows: TGTGCCAGCAGCTTAGGAGGACTAGCGGGGGCCCTGGGGCGTGAGACCCAGTACTTC.

The chain joins TRBV5-1 to TRBJ1-3; D is possibly TRBD1 (6 bases). The germline V gene encodes CDR1 SGHRS and CDR2 YFSETQ. V lost 0 bases to trimming and J lost 4 bases, with 8 bases between them. There are 14 residues in the CDR3. Here the CDR3 DNA reads TGCGCCAGCAGCTTGGGAACAGGGGGAAACACCATATATTTT. It encodes CASSLGTGGNTIYF. Based on the CDR3 plus reference TRBV5-1 and TRBJ1-3, the full variable domain is KAGVTQTPRYLIKTRGQQVTLSCSPISGHRSVSWYQQTPGQGLQFLFEYFSETQRNKGNFPGRFSGRQFSNSRSEMNVSTLELGDSALYLCASSLGTGGNTIYFGEGSWLTVV.

This chain connects TRBV11-2 to TRBJ1-2; D is undetermined. The CDR3 has 14 amino acids. Germline V gene sequence: CDR1 SGHAT, CDR2 FQNNGV. Trimming took off 3 bases at V and 0 bases at J, with 8 bases between the two ends. This CDR3 is CASSLSSANYGYTF. DNA for the CDR3: TGTGCCAGCAGCTTGTCCTCCGCTAACTATGGCTACACCTTC. The full variable domain, with the rest looked up from reference TRBV11-2 and TRBJ1-2, is EAGVAQSPRYKIIEKRQSVAFWCNPISGHATLYWYQQILGQGPKLLIQFQNNGVVDDSQLPKDRFSAERLKGVDSTLKIQPAKLEDSAVYLCASSLSSANYGYTFGSGTRLTVV.

This chain joins TRBV11-2 and TRBJ2-3, with D possibly matching TRBD2 (5 bases). Germline CDR1 SGHAT, CDR2 FQNNGV. The CDR3 loop spans 13 amino acids. V lost 3 bases and J 1 base, leaving 5 bases between the germline ends. The CDR3 DNA sequence: TGTGCCAGCAGCTTCGGGGGCACAGATACGCAGTATTTT. Translated, it gives CASSFGGTDTQYF.

This sequence joins TRBV11-2 and TRBJ2-3; possibly TRBD1 for D (5 bases). Trimming stripped 5 bases from V and 0 bases from J, with 15 bases between. The germline gives CDR1 SGHAT, CDR2 FQNNGV. CDR3 length equals 16 residues. The CDR3 reads CASSRQFPTSTDTQYF. CDR3 DNA sequence: TGTGCCAGCAGCCGACAGTTCCCGACTAGCACAGATACGCAGTATTTT.

The chain combines TRBV5-4 with TRBJ2-3; D is undetermined. From germline, CDR1 is SGHNT and CDR2 YYREEE (reference sequence). This CDR3 has 16 residues. V was clipped by 4 bases and J by 3 bases, with 18 bases between them. The CDR3 DNA is TGTGCCAGCAGCCCGGACCACACCTTAAGGACAGATACGCAGTATTTT. Amino acids: CASSPDHTLRTDTQYF.

This chain uses TRBV5-4 with TRBJ2-1, with 7 bases lining up with TRBD1. V shed 1 base and J 3 bases; nucleotides not matched to a gene: 1. This CDR3 has 14 residues. Germline CDR1 and CDR2: SGHNT and YYREEE (reference sequence). CDR3 in amino acids: CASSLRQGYNEQFF. In DNA, the CDR3 is TGTGCCAGCAGCTTGAGACAGGGCTACAATGAGCAGTTCTTC.

This clone was detected only a few times. This chain connects TRBV10-1 to TRBJ1-5; tentative D call: TRBD1 (5 bases). In germline, CDR1 is WNHNN, CDR2 SYGVQD (reference sequence). Trimming cost V 6 bases and J 5 bases, with 17 bases left between them. The CDR3 runs to 15 residues. CDR3 region: CASSVLLDRHQPQHF. CDR3 sequence (DNA): TGCGCCAGCAGCGTCCTCCTTGACAGACATCAGCCCCAGCATTTT.

The chain recombines TRBV7-6 with TRBJ2-2; 7 bases are a match to TRBD1. Trimming cost V 1 base and J 7 bases; bases outside gene matches: 9. Germline values: CDR1 SGHVS, CDR2 FNYEAQ. This CDR3 contains 16 residues. CDR3 sequence: CASSLEGTALIGELFF. The CDR3 DNA reads as TGTGCCAGCAGCTTAGAAGGGACAGCCCTAATCGGGGAGCTGTTTTTT.